This T cell receptor beta chain is drawn from a study of T-cell reconstitution after alpha-beta-depleted transplantation in children. Study findings and constraints: From surviving recipient T cells and thymic progenitors came the high day-60 TCRbeta diversity observed in some patients. Several hundred rapidly expanded clones from non-depleted graft cells reportedly supplied alpha-beta T cells about two months post-transplant. Counts and diversity of T cells one year after transplant came mostly from newly produced T cells.

The germline V and J ends were trimmed by 3 bases and 0 bases, with 15 bases remaining between them. The CDR3 contains 16 residues. The V gene's germline CDR1 is DFQATT and CDR2 SNEGSKA (reference sequence). The sample holds a few counts of this clonotype. Its specificity is not known. Library preparation (for TCRbeta) was performed with unique molecular identifiers. TCRdb fed the PCR reads into MiXCR, producing one record per CDR3 protein. This sample carries roughly 670,000 distinct CDR3 sequences, about an eighth of them seen once, and the ten largest clones take 0.79%. This material consisted of PBMCs, taken before TCRalphabeta/CD19-depleted stem cell transplant. This receptor was obtained from a girl aged 2 to 9 with congenital amegakaryocytic thrombocytopenia, due to receive a stem cell transplant. The genes are TRBV20-1 and TRBJ1-3, with a tentative D call TRBD1 (6 bases). The CDR3 spells CSARARQANSGNTIYF. In DNA form, the CDR3 reads TGCAGTGCTAGGGCCCGACAGGCAAACTCTGGAAACACCATATATTTT.